This T cell receptor (beta chain) was found in a study of vaccination and CD4 T cells after COVID-19. Overall study context: The peptides that stimulated the cells were overlapping spike peptides from SARS-CoV-2, HCoV-NL63, HCoV-OC43 and HCoV-229E.

This CDR3 contains 13 residues. Trimming cost V 6 bases and J 5 bases, with 13 bases left between them. Looked up from germline, CDR1 is MGHDK and CDR2 is SYGVNS. Regarding the study as a whole: For convalescent patients, 304 of the 307 vaccine-specific clones analyzed were classified as spike mono-reactive.

Noted treatment: approximately nine-day PBMC culture with coronavirus spike peptide pools or control peptides (ViraFEST assay). CD4+ T-cell collection from the unexposed donor predated the COVID-19 pandemic (2011-2018). Under the ViraFEST approach, antigen-specific T cells were expanded with peptide pools and TCRs subsequently sequenced. This clonotype appeared a few times. The antigen is unknown. The Oncomine TCR Beta short-read assay sequenced DNA from cultured CD4+ T cells. Genomic DNA extraction was carried out from cultured CD4+ T cells. TCRdb itself ran the PCR reads through MiXCR, one entry per CDR3 protein. The sample yields some 8,000 distinct CDR3 sequences, approximately 40% seen once.

What was sequenced was CD4+ T cells from blood, cultured in vitro. The chain uses TRBV25-1 and TRBJ2-5; D may be TRBD2 (5 bases). The origin of this receptor is a human donor in good health. CDR3 sequence reads: CASSPSTSETQYF. The CDR3 nucleotides read TGTGCCAGCAGCCCTAGCACTTCGGAGACCCAGTACTTC.